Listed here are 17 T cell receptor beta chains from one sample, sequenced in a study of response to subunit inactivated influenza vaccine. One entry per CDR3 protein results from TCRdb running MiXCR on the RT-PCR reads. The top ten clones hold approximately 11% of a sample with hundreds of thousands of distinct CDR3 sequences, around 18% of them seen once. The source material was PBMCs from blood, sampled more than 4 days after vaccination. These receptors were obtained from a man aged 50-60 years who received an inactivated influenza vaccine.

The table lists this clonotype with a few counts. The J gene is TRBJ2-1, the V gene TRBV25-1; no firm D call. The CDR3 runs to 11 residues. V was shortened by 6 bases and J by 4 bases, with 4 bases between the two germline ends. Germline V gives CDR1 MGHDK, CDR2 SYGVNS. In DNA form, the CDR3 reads TGTGCCAGCAGGATGTACAATGAGCAGTTCTTC. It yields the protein CASRMYNEQFF.

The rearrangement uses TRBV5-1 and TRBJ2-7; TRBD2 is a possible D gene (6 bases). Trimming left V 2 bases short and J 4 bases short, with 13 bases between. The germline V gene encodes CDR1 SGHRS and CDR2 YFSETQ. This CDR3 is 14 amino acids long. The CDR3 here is CASSFGGVGYEQYF. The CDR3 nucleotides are TGCGCCAGCAGCTTCGGGGGAGTCGGATACGAGCAGTACTTC.

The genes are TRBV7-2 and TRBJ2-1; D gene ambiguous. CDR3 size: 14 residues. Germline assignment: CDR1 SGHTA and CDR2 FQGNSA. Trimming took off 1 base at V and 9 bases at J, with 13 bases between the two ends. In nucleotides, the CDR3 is TGTGCCAGCAGCTTAGTCGCCGGCTCTCCTGAGCAGTTCTTC. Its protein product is CASSLVAGSPEQFF.

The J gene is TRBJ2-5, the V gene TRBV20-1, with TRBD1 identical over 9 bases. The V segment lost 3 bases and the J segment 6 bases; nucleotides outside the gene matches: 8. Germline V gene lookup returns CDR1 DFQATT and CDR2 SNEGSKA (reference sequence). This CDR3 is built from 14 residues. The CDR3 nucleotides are TGCAGTGCTAGCCTGGACAGGGGTGTAAAGACCCAGTACTTC. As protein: CSASLDRGVKTQYF.

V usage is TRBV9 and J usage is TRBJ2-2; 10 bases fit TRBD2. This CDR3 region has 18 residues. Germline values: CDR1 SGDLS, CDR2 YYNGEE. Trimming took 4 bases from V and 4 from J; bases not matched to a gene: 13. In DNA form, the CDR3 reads TGTGCCAGCAGCACCCCCCCGGGGACTAGCGCGTTCACCGGGGAGCTGTTTTTT. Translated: CASSTPPGTSAFTGELFF.

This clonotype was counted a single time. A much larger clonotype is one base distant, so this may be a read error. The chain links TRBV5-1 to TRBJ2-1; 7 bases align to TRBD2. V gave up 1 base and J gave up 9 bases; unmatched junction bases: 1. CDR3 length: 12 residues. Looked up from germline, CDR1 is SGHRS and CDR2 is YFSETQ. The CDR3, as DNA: TGCGCCAGCAGCTTGACTAGCGTTGAGCAGTTCTTC. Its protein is CASSLTSVEQFF. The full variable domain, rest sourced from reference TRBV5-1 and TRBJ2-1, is KAGVTQTPRYLIKTRGQQVTLSCSPISGHRSVSWYQQTPGQGLQFLFEYFSETQRNKGNFPGRFSGRQFSNSRSEMNVSTLELGDSALYLCASSLTSVEQFFGPGTRLTVL.

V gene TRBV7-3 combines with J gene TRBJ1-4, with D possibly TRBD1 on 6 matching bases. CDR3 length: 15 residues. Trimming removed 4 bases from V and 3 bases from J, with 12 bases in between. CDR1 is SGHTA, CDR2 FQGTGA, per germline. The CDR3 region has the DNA TGTGCCAGCAGCTATACAGGGAGTCCTAATGAAAAACTGTTTTTT. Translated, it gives CASSYTGSPNEKLFF.

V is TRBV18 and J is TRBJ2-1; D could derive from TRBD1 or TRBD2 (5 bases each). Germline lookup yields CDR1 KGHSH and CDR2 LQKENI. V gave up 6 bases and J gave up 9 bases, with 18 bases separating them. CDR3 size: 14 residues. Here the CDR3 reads CASSAGTERGEQFF. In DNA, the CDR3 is TGTGCCAGCTCGGCCGGGACCGAAAGGGGTGAGCAGTTCTTC.

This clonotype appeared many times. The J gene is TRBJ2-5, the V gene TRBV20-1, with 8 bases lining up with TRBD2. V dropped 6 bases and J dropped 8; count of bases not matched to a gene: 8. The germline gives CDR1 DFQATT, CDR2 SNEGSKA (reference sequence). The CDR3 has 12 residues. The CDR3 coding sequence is TGCAGTGCCCTTGGACTAGCCGGAACCCAGTACTTC. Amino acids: CSALGLAGTQYF.

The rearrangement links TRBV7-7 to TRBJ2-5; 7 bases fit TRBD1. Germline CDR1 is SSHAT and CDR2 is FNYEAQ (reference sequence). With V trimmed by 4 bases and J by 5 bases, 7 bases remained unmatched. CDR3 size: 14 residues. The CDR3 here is CASSWTGVLETQYF. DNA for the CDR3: TGTGCCAGCAGCTGGACAGGCGTGTTGGAGACCCAGTACTTC.

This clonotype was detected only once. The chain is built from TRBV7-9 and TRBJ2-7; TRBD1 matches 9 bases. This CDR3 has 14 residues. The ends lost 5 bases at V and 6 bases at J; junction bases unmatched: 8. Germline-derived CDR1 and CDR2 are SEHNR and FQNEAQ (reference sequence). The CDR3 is CASSAAGTGTEQYF. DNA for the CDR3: TGTGCCAGCAGCGCCGCCGGGACAGGGACCGAGCAGTACTTC.

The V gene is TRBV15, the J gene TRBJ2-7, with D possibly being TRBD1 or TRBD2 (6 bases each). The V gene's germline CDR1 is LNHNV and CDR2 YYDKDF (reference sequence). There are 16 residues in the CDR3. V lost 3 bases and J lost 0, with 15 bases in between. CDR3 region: CATSRDGGVSSYEQYF. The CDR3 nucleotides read TGTGCCACCAGCAGGGACGGGGGCGTTAGCTCCTACGAGCAGTACTTC.

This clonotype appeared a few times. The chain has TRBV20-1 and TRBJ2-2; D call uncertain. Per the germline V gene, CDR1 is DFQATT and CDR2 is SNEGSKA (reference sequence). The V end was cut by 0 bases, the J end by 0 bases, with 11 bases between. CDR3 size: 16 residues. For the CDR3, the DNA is TGCAGTGCTAGAGATCTTCAGGCAGCGAACACCGGGGAGCTGTTTTTT. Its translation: CSARDLQAANTGELFF.

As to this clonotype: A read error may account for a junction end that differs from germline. CDR3 protein: CASSPGTGSGVLFF. The CDR3, as DNA: TGTGCCAGCTCACCAGGGACAGGATCCGGGGTGCTGTTTTTT. The chain links TRBV18 to TRBJ2-2, with 8 nucleotides matching TRBD1. Germline V gene lookup returns CDR1 KGHSH and CDR2 LQKENI. The CDR3 is 14 amino acids. Together with reference TRBV18 and TRBJ2-2, the CDR3 gives the full variable domain: NAGVMQNPRHLVRRRGQEARLRCSPMKGHSHVYWYRQLPEEGLKFMVYLQKENIIDESGMPKERFSAEFPKEGPSILRIQQVVRGDSAAYFCASSPGTGSGVLFFGEGSRLTVL.

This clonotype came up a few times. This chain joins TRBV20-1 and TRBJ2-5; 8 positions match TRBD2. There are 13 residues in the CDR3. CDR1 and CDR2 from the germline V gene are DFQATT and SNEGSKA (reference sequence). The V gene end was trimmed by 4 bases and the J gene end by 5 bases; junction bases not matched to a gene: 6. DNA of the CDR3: TGCAGTGCTAACAGCGGGAGCTCGGAGACCCAGTACTTC. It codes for CSANSGSSETQYF.

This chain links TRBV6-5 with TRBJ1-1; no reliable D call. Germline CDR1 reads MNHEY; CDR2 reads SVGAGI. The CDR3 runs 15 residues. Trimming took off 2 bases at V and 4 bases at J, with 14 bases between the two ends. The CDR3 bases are TGTGCCAGCAGTTACGGGAATGTTGAGGTCACTGAAGCTTTCTTT. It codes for CASSYGNVEVTEAFF.

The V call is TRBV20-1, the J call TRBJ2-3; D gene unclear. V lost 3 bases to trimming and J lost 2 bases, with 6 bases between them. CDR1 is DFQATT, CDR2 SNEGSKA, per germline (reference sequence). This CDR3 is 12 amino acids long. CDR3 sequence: CSASSDTDTQYF. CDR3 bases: TGCAGTGCTAGCTCGGACACAGATACGCAGTATTTT.